This record looks at one TCR beta chain sequence and its context. The antigen is undetermined. Other DNA sequences from this sample encode an identical CDR3 as well. Measured with immunoSEQ multiplex PCR; TCRdb has only the in-frame clones, and not every one. The table records fewer than 120,000 clones, around nine tenths of them present only once. This sample stems from a study of siplizumab effects on memory and regulatory T cells. Points from the study as a whole: Naive T cells looked more diverse than memory cells and looked like major alloresponse contributors.

The CDR3 is 13 residues long. With 0 bases removed from V and 3 bases from J, the gap between germline ends came to 4 bases. The V gene's germline CDR1 is KGHSH and CDR2 LQKENI. This receptor was obtained from a human donor in good health. This sequence joins TRBV18 and TRBJ2-3; D is uncertain. Sequences were obtained from CD4+ T cells sorted from blood. The CDR3 bases are TGTGCCAGCTCACCACCTGGGACAGATACGCAGTATTTT. Encoded protein: CASSPPGTDTQYF.